A selection of T cell receptor beta chains follows, all from one sample in a study of T-cell reconstitution after alpha-beta-depleted transplantation in children. In TCRdb, the PCR reads were re-called with MiXCR into one record per CDR3 protein. This table holds roughly 590,000 distinct CDR3 sequences, approximately 16% found once. Sequenced here: PBMCs from the stem cell graft donor, sampled from the stem cell graft. The receptors were sampled from a human donor who donated a stem cell graft to a child with acute myeloid leukemia. The CDR3 runs from the conserved cysteine through the conserved F or W. Each record gives: clone size, D gene, J gene, V gene, CDR3 DNA, CDR3 protein. The D gene is left open where the match is weak. Only part of the rows carry a size: once, few, many, or a class if the clone is expanded.

- - TRBJ1-5 TRBV19 TGTGCCAGTCAGAAGTGGCTTTTGGACAATCAGCCCCAGCATTTT CASQKWLLDNQPQHF
few - TRBJ1-5 TRBV7-8 TGTGCCAGCAGCTTAACCCTTCCGGGGCTCAATCAGCCCCAGCATTTT CASSLTLPGLNQPQHF
many - TRBJ1-1 TRBV7-2 TGTGCCAGCAGCTTAGCGTCGAGGGGGGGGCGAGCTTTCTTT CASSLASRGGRAFF
- TRBD2 TRBJ2-3 TRBV5-1 TGCGCCAGCAGCGGTGAGCGGGGAGGGGATACGCAGTATTTT CASSGERGGDTQYF
many - TRBJ1-2 TRBV20-1 TGCAGTGCTAGGCCAAGTGGGTATGGCTACACCTTC CSARPSGYGYTF
many TRBD1 TRBJ1-5 TRBV5-6 TGTGCCAGCAGCTTTCAGGGGGTCGAACCCCAGCATTTT CASSFQGVEPQHF
few - TRBJ1-3 TRBV5-1 TGCGCCAGCAGGGGGGAGATGCCAGGGAGCTCTGGAAACACCATATATTTT CASRGEMPGSSGNTIYF
- - TRBJ2-2 TRBV12-3/TRBV12-4 TGTGCCAGCACCTGGGGTTTCGGGGAGCTGTTTTTT CASTWGFGELFF
- - TRBJ2-2 TRBV3-1 TGTGCCAGCACCCTTATCAACACCGGGGAGCTGTTTTTT CASTLINTGELFF
- - TRBJ1-3 TRBV11-2 TGTGCCAGCAGCTTAGTCGTACGGGTACCAACCTCTGGAAACACCATATATTTT CASSLVVRVPTSGNTIYF
many - TRBJ1-5 TRBV6-5 TGTGCCAGCAGAAGGCAGGTCGGGCAGCCCCAGCATTTT CASRRQVGQPQHF
- - TRBJ2-4 TRBV20-1 TGCAGTGCGGTCCGTGGAGCCAAAAACATTCAGTACTTC CSAVRGAKNIQYF
few TRBD2 TRBJ2-7 TRBV20-1 TGCAGTGCTAGCGCGGCTAGCGGGACATACGAGCAGTACTTC CSASAASGTYEQYF
many - TRBJ1-5 TRBV7-6 TGTGCCAGCAGCTTAGGGGCAGGGGTTGGCGGCAATCAGCCCCAGCATTTT CASSLGAGVGGNQPQHF
few - TRBJ1-2 TRBV7-9 TGTGCCAGCAGCTTAGGTCAGGGGAGAGACTATGGCTACACCTTC CASSLGQGRDYGYTF
many TRBD1 TRBJ2-5 TRBV24-1 TGTGCCTCCCGGGACAGCCAACAAGAGACCCAGTACTTC CASRDSQQETQYF
many TRBD1 TRBJ2-2 TRBV7-9 TGTGCCAGCAGCCTCGGACAGGGGAACACCGGGGAGCTGTTTTTT CASSLGQGNTGELFF
few - TRBJ1-6 TRBV7-8 TGTGCCAGCAGCTTAGGGGGTCGGTCCCTCCACTTT CASSLGGRSLHF
many TRBD1 TRBJ1-2 TRBV20-1 TGCAGTGCCCCATCCTCCAGGACAGGATATGGCTACACCTTC CSAPSSRTGYGYTF
few TRBD2 TRBJ2-6 TRBV20-1 TGCAGTGCTAGAGTTCAGCGGGGGGTCCGCTCTGGGGCCAACGTCCTGACTTTC CSARVQRGVRSGANVLTF
few - TRBJ2-3 TRBV5-8 TGTGCCAGCAGCTTGCACAGGAACCTTAACACAGATACGCAGTATTTT CASSLHRNLNTDTQYF
few TRBD2 TRBJ2-1 TRBV7-6 TGTGCCAGCAGGGCGGGGGGCCGAGGAGAGCAGTTCTTC CASRAGGRGEQFF
many - TRBJ2-7 TRBV4-3 TGCGCCAGCAGCCAAGGTCGGCCAGTAGCCTACGAGCAGTACTTC CASSQGRPVAYEQYF
few - TRBJ2-5 TRBV5-5 TGTGCCAGCAGCTTGAGGACTCTGGGGGCACAAGAGACCCAGTACTTC CASSLRTLGAQETQYF
few TRBD2 TRBJ2-2 TRBV20-1 TGCAGTGCTAGAGATTTAAGCGGGGGGGACACCGGGGAGCTGTTTTTT CSARDLSGGDTGELFF
many TRBD2 TRBJ2-3 TRBV20-1 TGCAGTGCTAACAGCGGGGTGGTTGAAGATACGCAGTATTTT CSANSGVVEDTQYF
many - TRBJ2-7 TRBV9 TGTGCCAGCAGCCCAGGAAGGGGCAGGATGGCCTACGAGCAGTACTTC CASSPGRGRMAYEQYF
few TRBD1 TRBJ1-3 TRBV7-9 TGTGCCAGCAGTATGGGACAGGACCGCAATGCGAACACCATATATTTT CASSMGQDRNANTIYF
few - TRBJ1-4 TRBV15 TGTGCCACCAGCAGACCCGAGCAGGTGGTGGAAAAACTGTTTTTT CATSRPEQVVEKLFF